Shown below are 18 T cell receptor beta chains from a single sample sequenced in a study of beta chain features in type 1 diabetes. General study findings and limits: There was a moderate but significant shortening of TCRB CDR3s in all four CD4+ subsets of Type 1 diabetes patients.

Since all of the isolated RNA was reverse transcribed, expressed TCRB transcripts were what got sequenced. The method was immunoSEQ multiplex PCR; TCRdb's version includes in-frame clones alone and lacks a portion of them. The sample holds 120,000 or so clones, approximately 15% seen once. These TCRs' antigens remain unknown. Sequencing was carried out using central memory CD4+ T cells from blood. The origin of the receptors is a man aged 18 to 29 with type 1 diabetes.

This clone was observed at least ten times. V usage is TRBV25-1 and J usage is TRBJ1-4, with D possibly being TRBD1 (6 bases). The length of the CDR3 is 13 residues. V was pared by 4 bases and J by 9 bases, with 12 bases between. CDR1 and CDR2 (germline): MGHDK, SYGVNS. The CDR3 bases are TGTGCCAGCAGTGTTACAGGGACCCAAAAACTGTTTTTT. Residues: CASSVTGTQKLFF. The complete variable domain, with remaining parts taken from reference TRBV25-1 and TRBJ1-4, reads EADIYQTPRYLVIGTGKKITLECSQTMGHDKMYWYQQDPGMELHLIHYSYGVNSTEKGDLSSESTVSRIRTEHFPLTLESARPSHTSQYLCASSVTGTQKLFFGSGTQLSVL.

The chain employs TRBV19 and TRBJ2-1; a weak D match, TRBD2 (5 bases). Trimming took off 6 bases at V and 2 bases at J, with 14 bases between the two ends. The CDR3 is 15 residues long. Germline V CDR1 and CDR2: LNHDA, SQIVND (reference sequence). CDR3 loop: CASSLKTGTYNEQFF. In nucleotides, the CDR3 is TGTGCCAGTAGCCTCAAGACGGGGACCTACAATGAGCAGTTCTTC.

V and J are TRBV4-3 and TRBJ1-2; 7 positions agree with TRBD1. CDR1 and CDR2 from the germline V gene are LGHNA and YSLEER. The V gene end was trimmed by 4 bases and the J gene end by 0 bases; junction bases not matched to a gene: 5. This CDR3 is built from 15 residues. The CDR3, as DNA: TGCGCCAGCAGCCGCGATACAGGGGCTAACTATGGCTACACCTTC. Encoded protein: CASSRDTGANYGYTF.

This rearrangement joins TRBV18 to TRBJ1-1; the D is unclear. Trimming cost V 4 bases and J 5 bases, with 23 bases left between them. Germline CDR1 and CDR2: KGHSH and LQKENI. This CDR3 has 17 amino acids. The CDR3 loop reads CASSRVSDTSGGTEAFF. The CDR3 DNA reads as TGTGCCAGCTCACGGGTATCAGACACATCGGGTGGGACTGAAGCTTTCTTT.

The chain combines TRBV14 with TRBJ2-7; 11 positions agree with TRBD1. Germline values: CDR1 SGHDN, CDR2 FVKESK. The CDR3 contains 15 residues. V was clipped by 3 bases and J by 0 bases; unmatched bases: 1. For the CDR3, the DNA is TGTGCCAGCAGCCAGGGGACAGGGGGCTCCTACGAGCAGTACTTC. It translates to CASSQGTGGSYEQYF.

The rearrangement uses TRBV5-4 and TRBJ1-6, with D uncertain. Trimming took 0 bases from V and 5 from J, leaving 9 bases between them. The CDR3 has 15 residues. Germline V gives CDR1 SGHNT, CDR2 YYREEE (reference sequence). This CDR3 reads CASSLGPTDNSPLHF. The CDR3 nucleotides read TGTGCCAGCAGCTTGGGGCCCACGGATAATTCACCCCTCCACTTT.

This clone turned up a few times. The chain combines TRBV18 with TRBJ1-1, with D unclear. Germline CDR1 is KGHSH and CDR2 is LQKENI. This CDR3 comprises 13 residues. V gave up 2 bases and J gave up 9 bases, with 13 bases separating them. The DNA for the CDR3 is TGTGCCAGCTCACCATCCTCGGAAGTAAAAGCTTTCTTT. Its protein product is CASSPSSEVKAFF.

The rearrangement joins TRBV5-1 to TRBJ2-1; 13 positions match TRBD2. Germline V gene lookup returns CDR1 SGHRS and CDR2 YFSETQ. Unmatched junction bases numbered 5, after V lost 2 bases and J lost 9 bases. This CDR3 is built from 15 residues. CDR3 DNA: TGCGCCAGCAGCTTAGGGACTAGCGGGATTTCTGAGCAGTTCTTC. Residues: CASSLGTSGISEQFF.

This clone has a handful of counts. This chain joins TRBV19 and TRBJ2-1; TRBD2 agrees at 13 bases. The CDR3 has 17 amino acids. Trimming took 3 bases from V and 9 from J; bases not matched to a gene: 11. Germline values: CDR1 LNHDA, CDR2 SQIVND (reference sequence). CDR3 region: CASSIPGLAGAIGEQFF. Here the CDR3 DNA reads TGTGCCAGTAGTATCCCCGGACTAGCGGGAGCTATAGGTGAGCAGTTCTTC.

This clone was counted ten times or more. The chain couples TRBV5-6 to TRBJ2-3; D unresolved. Germline V gene sequence: CDR1 SGHDT, CDR2 YYEEEE. The CDR3 spans 15 residues. Deletions cut 0 bases from V and 1 base from J, with 9 bases between. CDR3 amino acids: CASSLASQGTDTQYF. DNA for the CDR3: TGTGCCAGCAGCTTGGCTAGTCAGGGCACAGATACGCAGTATTTT.

This clone was detected ten times or more. This chain links TRBV7-2 with TRBJ1-2; 8 bases are shared with TRBD1. The V segment lost 4 bases and the J segment 6 bases; nucleotides outside the gene matches: 10. Per the germline V gene, CDR1 is SGHTA and CDR2 is FQGNSA. CDR3 length equals 15 residues. CDR3 loop: CASSWTTGVMDGYTF. The CDR3 DNA follows: TGTGCCAGCAGCTGGACGACAGGGGTTATGGATGGCTACACCTTC.

This clone was detected many times. This rearrangement joins TRBV28 to TRBJ1-5; D ambiguous. Germline V gene sequence: CDR1 MDHEN, CDR2 SYDVKM. Trimming took off 5 bases at V and 2 bases at J, with 13 bases between the two ends. The CDR3 covers 15 residues. CDR3 region: CASSSGIRGNQPQHF. The CDR3 DNA is TGTGCCAGCAGTAGTGGGATTAGGGGCAATCAGCCCCAGCATTTT.

This sequence joins TRBV2 and TRBJ1-5, with 7 bases fitting TRBD1. The J segment lost 4 bases and the V segment lost 2 bases, leaving 5 bases of the junction unmatched. Per the germline V gene, CDR1 is SNHLY and CDR2 is FYNNEI. The CDR3 extends over 15 amino acids. The CDR3 loop is CASSEMTGRNQPQHF. CDR3 DNA sequence: TGTGCCAGCAGTGAAATGACAGGGCGAAATCAGCCCCAGCATTTT. Variable domain in full (rest from reference TRBV2 and TRBJ1-5): EPEVTQTPSHQVTQMGQEVILRCVPISNHLYFYWYRQILGQKVEFLVSFYNNEISEKSEIFDDQFSVERPDGSNFTLKIRSTKLEDSAMYFCASSEMTGRNQPQHFGDGTRLSIL.

The chain employs TRBV11-2 and TRBJ2-1; D gene unclear. V gave up 0 bases and J gave up 6 bases, with 9 bases separating them. The CDR3 has 14 amino acids. The germline V gene has CDR1 SGHAT and CDR2 FQNNGV. For the CDR3, the DNA is TGTGCCAGCAGCTTAGAATCGCGCTTCAATGAGCAGTTCTTC. This gives the protein CASSLESRFNEQFF.

In its sample, this clone was seen a few times. The chain joins TRBV30 to TRBJ2-1; D is ambiguous. V was clipped by 0 bases and J by 15 bases, with 9 bases between them. The CDR3 totals 10 residues. Germline V gives CDR1 GTSNPN, CDR2 SVGIG (reference sequence). The CDR3 here is CAWSVTAAFF. The CDR3 coding sequence is TGTGCCTGGAGTGTTACCGCCGCGTTCTTC.

This rearrangement joins TRBV28 to TRBJ2-3; D perhaps matches TRBD1 (5 bases). The length of the CDR3 is 13 residues. Germline loops: CDR1 MDHEN, CDR2 SYDVKM. The V end lost 7 bases, the J end lost 3 bases, and 11 bases lay between the germline ends. The CDR3 loop reads CASTSRGTDTQYF. The CDR3 DNA follows: TGTGCCAGCACCTCTAGGGGAACAGATACGCAGTATTTT. The full variable domain, in which reference TRBV28 and TRBJ2-3 provide the parts outside the CDR3, is DVKVTQSSRYLVKRTGEKVFLECVQDMDHENMFWYRQDPGLGLRLIYFSYDVKMKEKGDIPEGYSVSREKKERFSLILESASTNQTSMYLCASTSRGTDTQYFGPGTRLTVL.

The chain combines TRBV9 with TRBJ2-3; no clear D. The CDR3 totals 14 residues. The V gene lost 0 bases and the J gene lost 11 bases, with 16 bases spanning the gap. CDR1 is SGDLS and CDR2 is YYNGEE in the germline V gene. The CDR3 spells CASSVGTHTWEQYF. CDR3 DNA: TGTGCCAGCAGCGTAGGTACTCATACATGGGAGCAGTATTTT.

The rearrangement uses TRBV14 and TRBJ1-5, with D hard to call. CDR3 length: 13 amino acids. Trimming took off 2 bases at V and 6 bases at J, with 8 bases between the two ends. In germline, CDR1 is SGHDN, CDR2 FVKESK. CDR3 sequence: CASSQFDGQPQHF. For the CDR3, the DNA is TGTGCCAGCAGCCAATTTGATGGTCAGCCCCAGCATTTT.